This T cell receptor beta chain came from a study of blood T cell repertoires in COVID-19 (dated by TCRdb to the early 2020s). For the study in its entirety: Collaborator samples came from the United States, Italy and Spain and covered acute and convalescent phases of COVID-19. The material from the prospective study consisted of cDNA or gDNA derived from T cells, B-cell-depleted T cells, or PBMCs. Subjects who had been exposed to COVID-19, were actively infected with it, or had recovered from it provided the deeply sampled blood TCRbeta repertoires that made up the dataset. The repertoires were made available in a free public database intended to serve as a resource for research on the immune response to SARS-CoV-2. Samples were obtained from the ongoing ImmuneRACE study (first 160 participants) and from 950 to 1,500 subjects provided by 6 global collaborators. A de-identified subject ID, COVID-19 status, age in years and sex were almost always included in the sample metadata. Where available, HLA class I and class II types were taken from metadata supplied by the sample provider and were not determined by assay-based typing. Beyond this particular receptor, the publication reports: The quantity of clinical and demographic metadata differed by source and by participant and was supplied without curation.

The immunoSEQ Assay, a bias-controlled multiplex PCR, was used to amplify TCRbeta CDR3 regions from genomic DNA. On the authors' methods: The number of nucleated cells in each sample was estimated by amplification of reference gene primers within the assay. To quantify the absolute abundance of each unique TCRbeta CDR3 rearrangement, sequence reads were collapsed and filtered. For each sample, productive Simpson clonality was calculated as the square root of Simpson's diversity index over productive rearrangements. TCRdb stores this immuneACCESS table with in-frame sequences only. Part of the clones is absent; in the studies checked, under half of the shortfall reflects unresolved V genes, and no reason is known for the rest. That table supplies the V and J calls and clone size; D and trimming were determined from the DNA. Across this sample there are more than 95,000 clones, with roughly 88% seen only once. Together, the top ten hold more than 0.9% of the sample.

About this clone: The clone's antigen remains unknown. One base away there is no much larger clone; base qualities are not given.

Whole blood was collected in K2EDTA tubes by collaborating institutions according to the institutions' own protocols. For TCRbeta analysis, collaborators shipped samples as frozen whole blood, isolated PBMCs, or DNA extracted from either of those sample types. The sample was peripheral blood. The receptor's source is a woman older than 75 with acute or convalescent COVID-19.

Here the CDR3 is given as CASSKVRDRAWVLNTGELFF. The DNA sequence follows: TGTGCCAGCAGCAAAGTTCGGGACAGAGCTTGGGTACTAAACACCGGGGAGCTGTTTTTT. The V gene is TRBV21-1 and the J gene is TRBJ2-2; no DNA check was done on the table's D call, TRBD1. TRBV21-1 is assigned pseudogene status. Including the terminal cysteine and phenylalanine, the CDR3 comprises 20 residues. Only the CDR3 DNA stays, 60 bases, in frame from base 1.